This T cell receptor beta chain is from a study of cytomegalovirus exposure and HLA in healthy donors. In the PCR, 60 Vbeta and 13 Jbeta primers were used. Method: immunoSEQ multiplex PCR; TCRdb's copy keeps in-frame clones and lacks some. Here the sample spans 150,000 to 200,000 clones, around 75% being singletons. Trimming took 3 bases from V and 7 from J; bases not matched to a gene: 10. Germline loops: CDR1 MNHEY, CDR2 SMNVEV (reference sequence). The CDR3 is 16 residues long. The receptor's source is a woman aged 40 to 50 in good health and CMV-seropositive. The rearrangement uses TRBV27 and TRBJ1-4; 8 nucleotides agree with TRBD1. Sequencing was performed on PBMCs. DNA for the CDR3: TGTGCCAGCAGTTTTTCACTTACAGGGGGAGGTGAAAAACTGTTTTTT. Translation gives CASSFSLTGGGEKLFF. The whole variable domain, filled in from reference TRBV27 and TRBJ1-4, reads EAQVTQNPRYLITVTGKKLTVTCSQNMNHEYMSWYRQDPGLGLRQIYYSMNVEVTDKGDVPEGYKVSRKEKRNFPLILESPSPNQTSLYFCASSFSLTGGGEKLFFGSGTQLSVL.